Below, 3 T cell receptor beta chains from the same sample are listed, as sequenced in a study of PD-1 blockade in classical Hodgkin lymphoma (dated by TCRdb to the early 2020s). Sample time point, as interpreted from the label and publication: cycle 2 day 1 (C2D1) of nivolumab. Every trial patient had relapsed following autologous stem cell transplantation, and prior brentuximab vedotin exposure was what differed among cohorts A, B and C. Libraries were constructed by the immunoSEQ multiplex PCR assay. TCRdb provides this immuneACCESS table in a form limited to in-frame rearrangements. Some clones are lacking; in checked studies, under half of them reflect an unresolved V gene, and why the rest are absent is not known. For this sample the table gives some 150,000 clones, of which less than 80% were detected only once. Roughly 9.2% of the sample is taken by the ten largest. The sequencing here drew on peripheral blood mononuclear cells (PBMCs), taken before the second cycle of nivolumab. These receptors all come from a human donor with classical Hodgkin lymphoma.

The chain recombines TRBV12-5 with TRBJ2-7, with D perhaps matching TRBD2 (5 bases). V was clipped by 3 bases and J by 4 bases, with 13 bases between them. Germline CDR1 is LGHNT and CDR2 is FRNRAP. This CDR3 is 14 amino acids long. CDR3 region: CASGLGSPPYEQYF. Written as DNA, the CDR3 is TGTGCTAGTGGTTTAGGGAGTCCCCCTTACGAGCAGTACTTC.

V usage is TRBV19 and J usage is TRBJ1-2, with a tentative D call TRBD1 (5 bases). In germline, CDR1 is LNHDA, CDR2 SQIVND (reference sequence). V was trimmed by 9 bases and J by 7 bases, leaving 18 bases between them. This CDR3 contains 13 residues. CDR3 amino acids: CASEKMTEGGYTF. CDR3 bases: TGTGCCAGCGAAAAGATGACAGAGGGTGGCTACACCTTC.

This chain links TRBV5-1 with TRBJ2-2; D is perhaps TRBD2 (6 bases). Germline V gene sequence: CDR1 SGHRS, CDR2 YFSETQ. The germline V and J ends were trimmed by 1 base and 3 bases, with 10 bases remaining between them. The CDR3 has 15 amino acids. CDR3 in amino acids: CASSLTGGYTGELFF. As DNA, the CDR3 is TGCGCCAGCAGCTTGACCGGGGGTTACACCGGGGAGCTGTTTTTT. Full variable domain (missing parts from reference TRBV5-1 and TRBJ2-2): KAGVTQTPRYLIKTRGQQVTLSCSPISGHRSVSWYQQTPGQGLQFLFEYFSETQRNKGNFPGRFSGRQFSNSRSEMNVSTLELGDSALYLCASSLTGGYTGELFFGEGSRLTVL.